This entry lists 23 T cell receptor beta chains sequenced from one sample in a study of OX40 agonist ivuxolimab in advanced cancers. Sequenced by immunoSEQ multiplex PCR; TCRdb stores in-frame clones only, minus some. The sample has 65,000 to 70,000 clones, over 75% seen once. The specimen comprised CD4+ or CD8+ T cells sorted from blood, sampled in a trial of the OX40 agonist ivuxolimab. Every receptor here comes from an adult with an advanced solid tumor such as melanoma, head and neck, liver or kidney cancer.

This clone is a singleton in its sample. The chain links TRBV11-2 to TRBJ2-7; no clear D. CDR3 length equals 14 residues. In germline, CDR1 is SGHAT, CDR2 FQNNGV. V lost 4 bases to trimming and J lost 3 bases, with 13 bases between them. The CDR3 nucleotides read TGTGCCAGCAGCTCCTCCTCCCCGGGCTACGAGCAGTACTTC. Encoded protein: CASSSSSPGYEQYF.

The chain carries TRBV27 and TRBJ1-1; TRBD1 is a possible D gene (5 bases). The CDR3 runs 16 residues. V was pared by 6 bases and J by 0 bases, with 17 bases between. CDR1 is MNHEY and CDR2 is SMNVEV in the germline V gene (reference sequence). As DNA, the CDR3 is TGTGCCAGCAGCCTGGCCAGGGAGCGTATGAACACTGAAGCTTTCTTT. Its translation: CASSLARERMNTEAFF.

This clone was observed a handful of times. The chain joins TRBV21-1 to TRBJ1-6. TRBV21-1 has pseudogene status. This CDR3 comprises 12 residues. Here the CDR3 reads CASRAEGGPLHF. The CDR3 DNA reads as TGTGCCAGCCGCGCGGAAGGTGGACCCCTCCACTTT.

The chain carries TRBV15 and TRBJ2-3; 8 bases match TRBD1. CDR1 LNHNV and CDR2 YYDKDF come from the germline V gene (reference sequence). The CDR3 is 16 amino acids. Trimming at V came to 4 bases and at J to 1 base, leaving 7 bases not matched to a gene. The CDR3 protein is CATSMTGAPGTDTQYF. CDR3 in DNA: TGTGCCACCAGCATGACAGGGGCCCCTGGCACAGATACGCAGTATTTT.

This chain links TRBV6-1 with TRBJ2-3; possibly TRBD2 for D (5 bases). The germline gives CDR1 MNHNS, CDR2 SASEGT. The ends were cut back, 4 bases at V and 4 bases at J, with 15 bases in the middle. The CDR3 is 15 residues long. The CDR3 DNA reads TGTGCCAGCAGTGGGGAAGCGCCGAGGGCAGATACGCAGTATTTT. Residues: CASSGEAPRADTQYF.

V and J are TRBV10-2 and TRBJ2-1, with 11 bases matching TRBD2. The length of the CDR3 is 13 residues. After removal of 10 bases from V and 5 bases from J, the junction contained 4 bases not matched to a gene. Germline CDR1 and CDR2: WSHSY and SAAADI. For the CDR3, the DNA is TGCGCCACCCGACTAGCGGGGAACAATGAGCAGTTCTTC. It codes for CATRLAGNNEQFF.

The chain recombines TRBV18 with TRBJ2-6; D remains ambiguous. The germline V gene has CDR1 KGHSH and CDR2 LQKENI. With 3 bases removed from V and 3 bases from J, the gap between germline ends came to 15 bases. The CDR3 consists of 17 residues. Written as DNA, the CDR3 is TGTGCCAGCTCACCCGCCCTGCCATCCGATGGGGCCAACGTCCTGACTTTC. Amino acids: CASSPALPSDGANVLTF.

This clone was detected only a few times. This chain connects TRBV4-3 to TRBJ1-4; 8 nucleotides align to TRBD1. This CDR3 is 18 amino acids long. Germline values: CDR1 LGHNA, CDR2 YSLEER. V shed 6 bases and J 13 bases; nucleotides not matched to a gene: 25. The CDR3: CASSLELDAGQASSRLFF. CDR3 sequence (DNA): TGCGCCAGCAGTCTCGAACTAGACGCGGGACAGGCCTCGAGTAGACTGTTTTTT.

This clone was seen once. This rearrangement joins TRBV7-3 to TRBJ1-2, with 10 nucleotides matching TRBD1. V dropped 5 bases and J dropped 6; count of bases not matched to a gene: 6. The CDR3 length is 14 residues. Germline assignment: CDR1 SGHTA and CDR2 FQGTGA. The chain's CDR3 is CASSATGGRDGYTF. CDR3 in DNA: TGTGCCAGCAGCGCGACAGGGGGCAGGGATGGCTACACCTTC.

This chain connects TRBV5-6 to TRBJ1-2; D might be TRBD1 (6 bases). The CDR3 is made up of 14 amino acids. V gave up 6 bases and J gave up 5 bases, with 17 bases separating them. Germline V gives CDR1 SGHDT, CDR2 YYEEEE. CDR3 sequence: CASNPGRGDYGYTF. The DNA for the CDR3 is TGTGCCAGCAACCCTGGCAGGGGCGATTATGGCTACACCTTC.

The chain has TRBV15 and TRBJ2-7; TRBD1 matches at 10 bases. Germline CDR1 is LNHNV and CDR2 is YYDKDF (reference sequence). The CDR3 sequence is 17 residues long. Trimming cost V 8 bases and J 2 bases; bases outside gene matches: 15. CDR3 protein: CATEKDRGNIGTYEQYF. CDR3 sequence (DNA): TGTGCCACCGAAAAGGACAGGGGGAACATAGGTACCTACGAGCAGTACTTC.

The chain is built from TRBV30 and TRBJ2-7; maybe TRBD2 (6 bases). The CDR3 totals 12 residues. Germline-derived CDR1 and CDR2 are GTSNPN and SVGIG (reference sequence). The V and J ends lost 5 bases and 3 bases respectively, with 11 bases between them. The CDR3 spells CAWGLGGYEQYF. CDR3 coding DNA: TGTGCCTGGGGTTTGGGGGGCTACGAGCAGTACTTC.

In this sample, this clone turned up once. The chain uses TRBV10-1 and TRBJ2-7; TRBD2 matches at 8 bases. This CDR3 spans 16 amino acids. The V segment lost 2 bases and the J segment 3 bases; nucleotides outside the gene matches: 9. Germline V lookup: CDR1 WNHNN, CDR2 SYGVQD (reference sequence). The CDR3 here is CASSEVVGGGLYEQYF. The CDR3 DNA reads as TGCGCCAGCAGTGAGGTCGTCGGCGGGGGGCTCTACGAGCAGTACTTC.

This chain links TRBV10-2 with TRBJ1-1; no reliable D call. V gave up 2 bases and J gave up 1 base, with 8 bases separating them. The CDR3 has 14 residues. Germline values: CDR1 WSHSY, CDR2 SAAADI. The CDR3 reads CASSENGGNTEAFF. CDR3 DNA: TGCGCCAGCAGTGAGAACGGCGGGAACACTGAAGCTTTCTTT.

This sequence joins TRBV7-2 and TRBJ2-1, with 14 bases fitting TRBD2. CDR1 SGHTA and CDR2 FQGNSA come from the germline V gene. The V segment lost 5 bases and the J segment 0 bases; nucleotides outside the gene matches: 9. The CDR3 sequence is 19 residues long. The DNA for the CDR3 is TGTGCCAGCAGCAGGACTAGCGGGGGGTCCATGAGCTCCTACAATGAGCAGTTCTTC. Protein sequence: CASSRTSGGSMSSYNEQFF.

This chain connects TRBV5-1 to TRBJ1-2; D is uncertain. CDR3 length equals 14 residues. In germline, CDR1 is SGHRS, CDR2 YFSETQ. V was shortened by 4 bases and J by 1 base, with 11 bases between the two germline ends. The CDR3 nucleotides are TGCGCCAGCAGCAGGAACAGCAATAACTATGGCTACACCTTC. Translation gives CASSRNSNNYGYTF.

This clone was detected only once. The chain combines TRBV7-9 with TRBJ2-7; 9 bases align to TRBD1. Trimming at V came to 0 bases and at J to 2 bases, leaving 5 bases not matched to a gene. The CDR3 runs 16 residues. Germline V gene sequence: CDR1 SEHNR, CDR2 FQNEAQ (reference sequence). CDR3: CASSLARDRATYEQYF. For the CDR3, the DNA is TGTGCCAGCAGCTTAGCGAGGGACAGGGCGACCTACGAGCAGTACTTC.

This sequence joins TRBV6-4 and TRBJ2-7; the D call may be TRBD1 or TRBD2 (5 bases each). Looked up from germline, CDR1 is MRHNA and CDR2 is SNTAGT. This CDR3 spans 15 amino acids. V was pared by 3 bases and J by 3 bases, with 15 bases between. CDR3 sequence (DNA): TGTGCCAGCAGTGAGGATTCCGGGGCAGGCTACGAGCAGTACTTC. It encodes CASSEDSGAGYEQYF.

The chain carries TRBV7-3 and TRBJ2-1; 10 positions match TRBD2. The CDR3 is made up of 15 amino acids. Per the germline V gene, CDR1 is SGHTA and CDR2 is FQGTGA. J gave up 3 bases and V 4 bases, and 3 bases lay outside the gene matches. The CDR3 nucleotides are TGTGCCAGCAGCTCAGCGGGGGGGTTCTACAATGAGCAGTTCTTC. It encodes CASSSAGGFYNEQFF.

This rearrangement joins TRBV10-3 to TRBJ1-1; the D gene is possibly TRBD1 (6 bases). The CDR3 runs to 16 residues. Germline loops: CDR1 ENHRY, CDR2 SYGVKD. Deletions cut 4 bases from V and 3 bases from J, with 18 bases between. The chain's CDR3 is CAISASGQTWDTEAFF. CDR3 nucleotide sequence: TGTGCCATCAGTGCTTCGGGACAAACATGGGACACTGAAGCTTTCTTT.

This chain connects TRBV5-8 to TRBJ1-3, with unresolved D. The V gene lost 5 bases and the J gene lost 0 bases, with 12 bases spanning the gap. The CDR3 contains 15 residues. Per germline, CDR1 SGHTS and CDR2 YDEGEE. CDR3 region: CASRQDASSGNTIYF. The CDR3 nucleotides read TGTGCCAGCAGGCAGGACGCCAGCTCTGGAAACACCATATATTTT.

This chain joins TRBV6-6 and TRBJ1-5; 7 bases align to TRBD1. This CDR3 has 14 amino acids. The germline gives CDR1 MNHNY, CDR2 SVGAGI (reference sequence). J was trimmed by 4 bases and V by 6 bases; bases with no gene match: 6. CDR3 sequence reads: CASSYDRANQPQHF. The CDR3 DNA sequence: TGTGCCAGCAGCTATGACAGGGCAAATCAGCCCCAGCATTTT.

The chain employs TRBV29-1 and TRBJ1-1; TRBD1 agrees at 8 bases. There are 15 residues in the CDR3. Germline V gene data show CDR1 as SQVTM and CDR2 as ANQGSEA. The V segment lost 4 bases and the J segment 1 base; nucleotides outside the gene matches: 8. This CDR3 reads CSVGDRGFANTEAFF. As DNA, the CDR3 is TGCAGCGTTGGCGACAGGGGCTTCGCGAACACTGAAGCTTTCTTT. The full variable domain, with the rest looked up from reference TRBV29-1 and TRBJ1-1, is SAVISQKPSRDICQRGTSLTIQCQVDSQVTMMFWYRQQPGQSLTLIATANQGSEATYESGFVIDKFPISRPNLTFSTLTVSNMSPEDSSIYLCSVGDRGFANTEAFFGQGTRLTVV.